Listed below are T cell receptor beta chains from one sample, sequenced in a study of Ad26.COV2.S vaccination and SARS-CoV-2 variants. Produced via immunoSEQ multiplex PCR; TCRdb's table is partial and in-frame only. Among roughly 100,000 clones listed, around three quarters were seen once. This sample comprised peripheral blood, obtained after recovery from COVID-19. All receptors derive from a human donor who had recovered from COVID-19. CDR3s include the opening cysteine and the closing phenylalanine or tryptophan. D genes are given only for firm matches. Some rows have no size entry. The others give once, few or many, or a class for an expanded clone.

TGTGCCACCTCAGTGGAAGGGTACTCCTATAATTCACCCCTCCACTTT,CATSVEGYSYNSPLHF,16,TRBV19,-,TRBJ1-6,-
TGTGCCAGCAGTGAAGTCGAAGGGACAGGGGGCGCATTCATTCGGGGCTACACCTTC,CASSEVEGTGGAFIRGYTF,19,TRBV6-1,TRBD1,TRBJ1-2,once
TGTGCCAGCAGCTTAGTGGGGGCCGGGGAGCTGTTTTTT,CASSLVGAGELFF,13,TRBV7-9,-,TRBJ2-2,-
TGCGCCAGCAGCTCCCGGGGTTTCTATGGCTACACCTTC,CASSSRGFYGYTF,13,TRBV4-1,-,TRBJ1-2,few
TGTGCCAGCAGTCCGGGACGGACTGAAGCTTTCTTT,CASSPGRTEAFF,12,TRBV3-1/TRBV3-2,-,TRBJ1-1,-
TGTGCCACCAGTGACACTGGAGCAACTAATGAAAAACTGTTTTTT,CATSDTGATNEKLFF,15,TRBV24-1,-,TRBJ1-4,-
TGTGCCAGCAGCCAAGGGCAGGGGGGCACTGAAGCTTTCTTT,CASSQGQGGTEAFF,14,TRBV3-1/TRBV3-2,TRBD1,TRBJ1-1,-
TGCGCCAGCAGCTTTCAGGGCCGAGGGAACACTGAAGCTTTCTTT,CASSFQGRGNTEAFF,15,TRBV5-1,-,TRBJ1-1,-
TGTGCCAGTAGTATAGGGTGGCCTAGCGGGGAGGAGCTGTTTTTT,CASSIGWPSGEELFF,15,TRBV19,TRBD2,TRBJ2-2,few
TGTGCCAGCAACCAGCTGGGTCAGCCCCAGCATTTT,CASNQLGQPQHF,12,TRBV5-6,-,TRBJ1-5,-
TGTGCCAGCAGTGATGTTCAGGACAGGGGGAACATTCAGTACTTC,CASSDVQDRGNIQYF,15,TRBV2,TRBD1,TRBJ2-4,-
TGTGCCTGGAGCCAAAACAATGAGCAGTTCTTC,CAWSQNNEQFF,11,TRBV30,-,TRBJ2-1,-
TGTGCCAGCAGCTCATCGAGCGGGGGGGCCGTTGAGACCCAGTACTTC,CASSSSSGGAVETQYF,16,TRBV7-6,TRBD2,TRBJ2-5,-
TGTGCCACCAGTGACTCCCGGGAGTTGAGGGATGAGCAGTTCTTC,CATSDSRELRDEQFF,15,TRBV24-1,-,TRBJ2-1,-
TGTGCCAGCAGCCCCGGGTTTGAAAACAATGAGCAGTTCTTC,CASSPGFENNEQFF,14,TRBV7-3,-,TRBJ2-1,-
TGTGCCAGCAGTCGAACTAGTGGGGTGGGGGTACCCTACAATGAGCAGTTCTTC,CASSRTSGVGVPYNEQFF,18,TRBV6-4,-,TRBJ2-1,-
TGCGCCAGCAGCCAAGAGCCGGGACTAGGGGCAGATACGCAGTATTTT,CASSQEPGLGADTQYF,16,TRBV4-3,TRBD2,TRBJ2-3,many
TGTGCCAGCAGCTTAGGGGGGGACCGGTTCTTC,CASSLGGDRFF,11,TRBV11-2,-,TRBJ2-1,-
TGCGCCAGCAGCCCCGGACCGAATATGGAGCCCCAGCATTTT,CASSPGPNMEPQHF,14,TRBV5-1,-,TRBJ1-5,-
TGTGCCAGCACCGGGACGCAGCAAAACACCGGGGAGCTGTTTTTT,CASTGTQQNTGELFF,15,TRBV19,-,TRBJ2-2,-
TGTGCCAGCAGCCACCAGGGGGGGGTCGAAGATACGCAGTATTTT,CASSHQGGVEDTQYF,15,TRBV4-2,-,TRBJ2-3,-
TGTGCCAGTAGTGGTAGGGGAGGTGAAAAACTGTTTTTT,CASSGRGGEKLFF,13,TRBV19,-,TRBJ1-4,-
TGCGCCAGCAGCCAAGGCGGGCAGAAGGGACAGATTCAGCCCCAGCATTTT,CASSQGGQKGQIQPQHF,17,TRBV4-1,TRBD1,TRBJ1-5,-
TGTGCCAGCAGCACCGGGGGGCTAGCGACGCAGTATTTT,CASSTGGLATQYF,13,TRBV7-3,-,TRBJ2-3,-
TGCGCCAGCAGCTTGGTCGGAGGGGATTCACCCCTCCACTTT,CASSLVGGDSPLHF,14,TRBV5-1,-,TRBJ1-6,-
TGTGCCATCAGTGGGAATAGCGGGGGGGAAACAGATACGCAGTATTTT,CAISGNSGGETDTQYF,16,TRBV10-3,TRBD2,TRBJ2-3,few
TGTGCCAGCAGCTTAGATACAGTGGGACCCCACTCACCCCTCCACTTT,CASSLDTVGPHSPLHF,16,TRBV11-2,-,TRBJ1-6,-
TGTGCCAGCTCGAGGGTAGACAATTCACCCCTCCACTTT,CASSRVDNSPLHF,13,TRBV28,-,TRBJ1-6,-
TGTGCCAGCTCACCCCTGGGGGGGCGAGGAGAGACCCAGTACTTC,CASSPLGGRGETQYF,15,TRBV18,-,TRBJ2-5,-
TGTGCCTGGAGTGTTTCAGGGTTAGGAGGCTACACCTTC,CAWSVSGLGGYTF,13,TRBV30,-,TRBJ1-2,-
TGTGCCAGCAATCGACACGGAGGAGCAAGCCTACCCTACGAGCAGTACTTC,CASNRHGGASLPYEQYF,17,TRBV28,-,TRBJ2-7,-
TGTGCCAGCAGCGCCCTAAGTGGAGAGACCCAGTACTTC,CASSALSGETQYF,13,TRBV9,-,TRBJ2-5,-
TGTGCCAGCAGCGCCAACACCGGGGAGCTGTTTTTT,CASSANTGELFF,12,TRBV9,-,TRBJ2-2,-
TGTGCCAGCAGCCCCGGGACAGGGGCGCCCCGGGAGCTGTTTTTT,CASSPGTGAPRELFF,15,TRBV11-2,TRBD1,TRBJ2-2,-
TGTGCCAGCAGCGGGGGGACGGTAGGTCAGCCCCAGCATTTT,CASSGGTVGQPQHF,14,TRBV2,-,TRBJ1-5,few
TGCAGTGCTAGTCCGGGACTCCAGTACCAAGAGACCCAGTACTTC,CSASPGLQYQETQYF,15,TRBV20-1,-,TRBJ2-5,-
TGCGCCAGCAGCTTGGGTTCAACGGACACTGAAGCTTTCTTT,CASSLGSTDTEAFF,14,TRBV5-1,-,TRBJ1-1,-
TGTGCCAGCAGCTGGGGACCGGGCGGAGAAAAACTGTTTTTT,CASSWGPGGEKLFF,14,TRBV13,-,TRBJ1-4,medium-sized
TGTGCCAGCAGCCTTTCACAGGAAAAACTGTTTTTT,CASSLSQEKLFF,12,TRBV6-2/TRBV6-3,-,TRBJ1-4,-
TGTGCCAGCAGTTTTCAAGGGGCCCACGAGCAGTACTTC,CASSFQGAHEQYF,13,TRBV28,-,TRBJ2-7,-
TGTGCCAGCAGTTACGGGGGGTGGAGTTCACCCCTCCACTTT,CASSYGGWSSPLHF,14,TRBV6-2/TRBV6-3,-,TRBJ1-6,-
TGTGCCACCAAGCCGGACCGGCCCAACTATGGCTACACCTTC,CATKPDRPNYGYTF,14,TRBV5-4,-,TRBJ1-2,-
TGTGCCAGCAGTCCGACGTCCTACGAGCAGTACTTC,CASSPTSYEQYF,12,TRBV6-2/TRBV6-3,-,TRBJ2-7,-
TGTGCCAGCTCAGGATCCGGGGCTAAAAACATTCAGTACTTC,CASSGSGAKNIQYF,14,TRBV18,-,TRBJ2-4,-
TGTGCCAGCAGTAGCAGGGGGGGCGCATCGGTGGGCTACACCTTC,CASSSRGGASVGYTF,15,TRBV28,TRBD1,TRBJ1-2,-
TGTGCCGGCGGACAGGGACAAGAGACCCAGTACTTC,CAGGQGQETQYF,12,TRBV2,TRBD1,TRBJ2-5,few
TGTGCCGCCAGGGGAGGAAACATTCAGTACTTC,CAARGGNIQYF,11,TRBV6-5,-,TRBJ2-4,-
TGTGCCTGGATGTGGTCCCGGGGGAACACTGAAGCTTTCTTT,CAWMWSRGNTEAFF,14,TRBV30,-,TRBJ1-1,-
TGTGCCAGCAGCCATCCGGACAGGCCAGGAGCTTTCTTT,CASSHPDRPGAFF,13,TRBV5-4,TRBD1,TRBJ1-1,-
TGTGCCAGCAGCCAAGGAGTAGAGACCCAGTACTTC,CASSQGVETQYF,12,TRBV3-1/TRBV3-2,-,TRBJ2-5,-
TGTGCCAGCAGCTTAGTCACACTCTTGAACACTGAAGCTTTCTTT,CASSLVTLLNTEAFF,15,TRBV11-2,-,TRBJ1-1,-
TGTGCCAGCAGCTTGGATAGATCGCCCTCCTTGGGGGAGCAGTTCTTC,CASSLDRSPSLGEQFF,16,TRBV5-4,-,TRBJ2-1,-